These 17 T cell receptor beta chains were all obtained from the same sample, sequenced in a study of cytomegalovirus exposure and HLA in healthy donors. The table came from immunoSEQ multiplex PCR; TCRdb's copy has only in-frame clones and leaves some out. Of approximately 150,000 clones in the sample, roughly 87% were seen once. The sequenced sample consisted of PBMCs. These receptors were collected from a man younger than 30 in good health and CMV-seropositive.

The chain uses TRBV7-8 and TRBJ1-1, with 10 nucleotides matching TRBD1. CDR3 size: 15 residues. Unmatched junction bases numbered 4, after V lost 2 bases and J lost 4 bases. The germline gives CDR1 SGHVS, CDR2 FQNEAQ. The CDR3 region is CASSLLGTGATEAFF. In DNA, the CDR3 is TGTGCCAGCAGCTTACTCGGGACAGGGGCCACTGAAGCTTTCTTT.

The CDR3 bases are TGTGCCAGCAGCTTAGAGGGCTACAGGGGGAACACTGAAGCTTTCTTT. Translating gives CASSLEGYRGNTEAFF. The chain carries TRBV7-8 and TRBJ1-1, with TRBD1 matching 7 bases. The trim removed 1 base at V and 1 base at J, leaving 6 bases unmatched. Germline V gene sequence: CDR1 SGHVS, CDR2 FQNEAQ. This CDR3 spans 16 amino acids.

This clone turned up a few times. CDR3 nucleotide sequence: TGTGCCAGCTCACGTGGGACAGGGGAAGGCTACACCTTC. Amino acid sequence: CASSRGTGEGYTF. The chain links TRBV18 to TRBJ1-2; the match to TRBD1 covers 10 bases. Trimming at V came to 4 bases and at J to 8 bases, leaving 4 bases not matched to a gene. CDR1 KGHSH and CDR2 LQKENI come from the germline V gene. The CDR3 consists of 13 residues.

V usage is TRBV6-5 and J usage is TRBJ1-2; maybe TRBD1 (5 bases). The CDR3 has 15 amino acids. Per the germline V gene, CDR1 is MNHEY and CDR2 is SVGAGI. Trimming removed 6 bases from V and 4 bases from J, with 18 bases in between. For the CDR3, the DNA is TGTGCCAGCAGGGGACTCTCCGGCTTCGGCTATGGCTACACCTTC. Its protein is CASRGLSGFGYGYTF.

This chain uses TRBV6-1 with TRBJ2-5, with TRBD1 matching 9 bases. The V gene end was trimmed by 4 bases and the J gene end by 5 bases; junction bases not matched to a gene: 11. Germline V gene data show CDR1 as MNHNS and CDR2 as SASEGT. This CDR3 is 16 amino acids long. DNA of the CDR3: TGTGCCAGCAGTGGGGGGGCCGGGACAGGGTGGGAGACCCAGTACTTC. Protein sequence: CASSGGAGTGWETQYF.

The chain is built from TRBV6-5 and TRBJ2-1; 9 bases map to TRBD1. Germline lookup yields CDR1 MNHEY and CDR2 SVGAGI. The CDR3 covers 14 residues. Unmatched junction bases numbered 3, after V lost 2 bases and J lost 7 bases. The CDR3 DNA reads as TGTGCCAGCAGTTACGGGACAGGGAGGAATGAGCAGTTCTTC. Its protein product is CASSYGTGRNEQFF.

The CDR3 coding sequence is TGTGCCAGCAGCCCCGGAGAAAGGGGTGACAAAAACATTCAGTACTTC. Translation gives CASSPGERGDKNIQYF. The chain links TRBV11-2 to TRBJ2-4; D perhaps matches TRBD1 (5 bases). The V gene's germline CDR1 is SGHAT and CDR2 FQNNGV. V was pared by 5 bases and J by 3 bases, with 17 bases between. This CDR3 region has 16 residues. Drawing the rest from reference TRBV11-2 and TRBJ2-4, the complete variable domain is EAGVAQSPRYKIIEKRQSVAFWCNPISGHATLYWYQQILGQGPKLLIQFQNNGVVDDSQLPKDRFSAERLKGVDSTLKIQPAKLEDSAVYLCASSPGERGDKNIQYFGAGTRLSVL.

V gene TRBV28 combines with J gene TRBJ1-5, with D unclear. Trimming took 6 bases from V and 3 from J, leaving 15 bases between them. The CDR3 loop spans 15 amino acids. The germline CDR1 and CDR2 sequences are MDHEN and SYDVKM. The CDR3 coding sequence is TGTGCCAGCAGCCGCCCGGTTGATCTCAATCAGCCCCAGCATTTT. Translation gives CASSRPVDLNQPQHF.

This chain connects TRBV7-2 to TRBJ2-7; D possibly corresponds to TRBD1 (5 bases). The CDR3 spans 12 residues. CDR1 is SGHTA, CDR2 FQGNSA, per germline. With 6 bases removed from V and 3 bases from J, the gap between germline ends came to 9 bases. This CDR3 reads CASSTQGYEQYF. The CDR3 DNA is TGTGCCAGCAGTACTCAGGGCTACGAGCAGTACTTC.

Written as DNA, the CDR3 is TGCGCCAGCAGCTTATTACCAGGGATACCGGATCAGCCCCAGCATTTT. It specifies CASSLLPGIPDQPQHF. This sequence joins TRBV5-1 and TRBJ1-5, with D possibly being TRBD1 (5 bases). Germline V lookup: CDR1 SGHRS, CDR2 YFSETQ. CDR3 length equals 16 residues. Trimming removed 2 bases from V and 5 bases from J, with 17 bases in between.

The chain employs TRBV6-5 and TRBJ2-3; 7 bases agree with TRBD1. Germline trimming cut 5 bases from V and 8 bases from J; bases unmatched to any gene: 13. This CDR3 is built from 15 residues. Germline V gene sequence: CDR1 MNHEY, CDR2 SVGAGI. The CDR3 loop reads CASSPQGNADGTQYF. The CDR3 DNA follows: TGTGCCAGCAGTCCACAGGGGAACGCGGATGGTACGCAGTATTTT.

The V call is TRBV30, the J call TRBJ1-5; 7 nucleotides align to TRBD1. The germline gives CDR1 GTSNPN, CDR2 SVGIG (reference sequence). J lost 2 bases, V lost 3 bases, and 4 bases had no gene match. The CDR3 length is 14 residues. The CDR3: CAWRGQGGNQPQHF. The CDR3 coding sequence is TGTGCCTGGAGAGGTCAGGGGGGCAATCAGCCCCAGCATTTT.

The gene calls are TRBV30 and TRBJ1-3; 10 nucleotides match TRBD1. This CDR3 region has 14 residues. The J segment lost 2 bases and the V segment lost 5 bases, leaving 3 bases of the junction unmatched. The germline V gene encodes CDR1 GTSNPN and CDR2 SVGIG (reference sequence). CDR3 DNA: TGTGCCTGGGGACAGGGGGGTCCTGGAAACACCATATATTTT. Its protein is CAWGQGGPGNTIYF.

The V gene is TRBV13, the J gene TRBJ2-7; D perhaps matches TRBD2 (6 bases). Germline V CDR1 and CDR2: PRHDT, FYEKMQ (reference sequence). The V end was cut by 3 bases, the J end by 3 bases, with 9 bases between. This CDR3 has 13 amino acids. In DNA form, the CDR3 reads TGTGCCAGCAGCTTGGACGGGGGCTACGAGCAGTACTTC. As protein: CASSLDGGYEQYF.

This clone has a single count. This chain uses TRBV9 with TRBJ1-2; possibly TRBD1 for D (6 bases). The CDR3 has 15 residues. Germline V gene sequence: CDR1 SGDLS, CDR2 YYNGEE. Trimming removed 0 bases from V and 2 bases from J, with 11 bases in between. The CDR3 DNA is TGTGCCAGCAGCGTAGAGGCAGGGGCCAACTATGGCTACACCTTC. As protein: CASSVEAGANYGYTF.

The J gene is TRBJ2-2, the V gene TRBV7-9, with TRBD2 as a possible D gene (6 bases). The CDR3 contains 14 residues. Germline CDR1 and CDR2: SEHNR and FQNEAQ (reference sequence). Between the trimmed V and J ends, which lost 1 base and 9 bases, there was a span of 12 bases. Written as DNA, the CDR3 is TGTGCCAGCAGCTTAGGCCCAGGACTAAGGGAGCTGTTTTTT. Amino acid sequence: CASSLGPGLRELFF.

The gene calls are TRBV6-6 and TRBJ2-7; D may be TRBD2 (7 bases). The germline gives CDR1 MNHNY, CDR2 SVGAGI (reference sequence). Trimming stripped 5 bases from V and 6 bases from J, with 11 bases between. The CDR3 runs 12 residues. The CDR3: CASSSGTFEQYF. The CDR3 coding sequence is TGTGCCAGCAGTAGCGGGACATTCGAGCAGTACTTC.